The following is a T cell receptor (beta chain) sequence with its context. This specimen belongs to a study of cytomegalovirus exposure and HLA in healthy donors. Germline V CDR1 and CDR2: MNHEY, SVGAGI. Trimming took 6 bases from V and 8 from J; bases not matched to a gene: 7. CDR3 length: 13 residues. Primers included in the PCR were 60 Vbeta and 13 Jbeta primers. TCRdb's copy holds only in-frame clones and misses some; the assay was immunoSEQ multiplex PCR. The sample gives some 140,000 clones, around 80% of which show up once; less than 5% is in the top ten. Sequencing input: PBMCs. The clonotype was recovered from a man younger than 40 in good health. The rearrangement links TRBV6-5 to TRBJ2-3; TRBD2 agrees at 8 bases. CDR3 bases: TGTGCCAGCAGCAAGACTCTAGCGGGTACGCAGTATTTT. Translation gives CASSKTLAGTQYF.